These T cell receptor beta chains were read from a single sample in a study of T-cell reconstitution after alpha-beta-depleted transplantation in children. TCRdb ran MiXCR on the PCR reads and lists one entry per CDR3 protein. The sample includes 500,000 to 650,000 distinct CDR3 sequences, 10% to 15% of them seen just once. The specimen was PBMCs, mostly from graft donor cells, collected 360 days after TCRalphabeta/CD19-depleted stem cell transplant. The receptors come from a male patient younger than 18 who had a stem cell transplant for acute myeloid leukemia, so the T cells may come from the graft donor. Both conserved end residues are part of each CDR3. Fields, in order: CDR3 protein, CDR3 DNA, V gene, D gene, clone size, J gene. The D gene is left open where the match is weak. For some rows the clone size is stated as once, few or many, or as a class when expanded; others skip it.

CDR3aa: CASSPFGASSSYNEQFF
CDR3nt: TGCGCCAGCAGCCCTTTCGGCGCATCTAGCTCCTACAATGAGCAGTTCTTC
v_gene: TRBV4-3
d_gene: .
abundance: .
j_gene: TRBJ2-1

CDR3aa: CASSPPLAGGPGTGELFF
CDR3nt: TGCGCCAGCAGCCCTCCACTAGCGGGAGGGCCTGGCACCGGGGAGCTGTTTTTT
v_gene: TRBV4-3
d_gene: TRBD2
abundance: many
j_gene: TRBJ2-2

CDR3aa: CSAPRPTGSNSPLHF
CDR3nt: TGCAGTGCCCCACGCCCGACAGGGAGTAATTCACCCCTCCACTTT
v_gene: TRBV20-1
d_gene: TRBD1
abundance: few
j_gene: TRBJ1-6

CDR3aa: CASSDWRVEQYF
CDR3nt: TGTGCCAGCAGTGACTGGAGGGTCGAGCAGTACTTC
v_gene: TRBV25-1
d_gene: .
abundance: many
j_gene: TRBJ2-7

CDR3aa: CASSQEQGTEAFF
CDR3nt: TGTGCCAGCAGCCAAGAACAGGGAACTGAAGCTTTCTTT
v_gene: TRBV3-1
d_gene: .
abundance: .
j_gene: TRBJ1-1

CDR3aa: CSVEDPTDTQYF
CDR3nt: TGCAGCGTTGAAGACCCCACAGATACGCAGTATTTT
v_gene: TRBV29-1
d_gene: .
abundance: few
j_gene: TRBJ2-3

CDR3aa: CASSQDLHEQYF
CDR3nt: TGTGCCAGCAGCCAAGACCTCCACGAGCAGTACTTC
v_gene: TRBV3-1
d_gene: .
abundance: .
j_gene: TRBJ2-7

CDR3aa: CASSLGVAEANTGELFF
CDR3nt: TGTGCCAGCAGCTTGGGGGTAGCGGAGGCGAACACCGGGGAGCTGTTTTTT
v_gene: TRBV5-6
d_gene: .
abundance: few
j_gene: TRBJ2-2

CDR3aa: CASSLRRQTYNEQFF
CDR3nt: TGTGCCAGCAGCCTAAGGCGACAGACCTACAATGAGCAGTTCTTC
v_gene: TRBV7-3
d_gene: .
abundance: .
j_gene: TRBJ2-1

CDR3aa: CASSLRSSSGLTDTQYF
CDR3nt: TGTGCCAGCAGCTTAAGGTCCAGCAGCGGACTCACAGATACGCAGTATTTT
v_gene: TRBV7-3
d_gene: .
abundance: .
j_gene: TRBJ2-3

CDR3aa: CSAHDWTRVNGGQYF
CDR3nt: TGCAGTGCTCACGACTGGACCAGGGTGAATGGCGGGCAGTACTTC
v_gene: TRBV20-1
d_gene: .
abundance: few
j_gene: TRBJ2-7

CDR3aa: CSARRGGSWEQYF
CDR3nt: TGCAGTGCTAGGAGAGGGGGCAGTTGGGAGCAGTACTTC
v_gene: TRBV20-1
d_gene: TRBD1
abundance: many
j_gene: TRBJ2-7

CDR3aa: CASSFGLGLDQYF
CDR3nt: TGTGCCAGCAGTTTTGGGCTGGGTCTAGATCAGTACTTC
v_gene: TRBV12-3/TRBV12-4
d_gene: .
abundance: .
j_gene: TRBJ2-5

CDR3aa: CASSQETGINTQYF
CDR3nt: TGCGCCAGCAGCCAAGAAACAGGGATAAATACGCAGTATTTT
v_gene: TRBV4-3
d_gene: .
abundance: .
j_gene: TRBJ2-3

CDR3aa: CAWSVLPLNTEAFF
CDR3nt: TGTGCCTGGAGTGTTCTGCCACTGAACACTGAAGCTTTCTTT
v_gene: TRBV30
d_gene: .
abundance: .
j_gene: TRBJ1-1

CDR3aa: CASSPLTGNWGTEAFF
CDR3nt: TGTGCCAGCAGCCCTCTGACAGGGAACTGGGGGACTGAAGCTTTCTTT
v_gene: TRBV3-1
d_gene: TRBD1
abundance: many
j_gene: TRBJ1-1

CDR3aa: CASGSEQYF
CDR3nt: TGTGCCAGTGGCAGCGAGCAGTACTTC
v_gene: TRBV28
d_gene: .
abundance: .
j_gene: TRBJ2-7

CDR3aa: CASSRNNVPVEKLFF
CDR3nt: TGTGCCAGCTCACGGAACAACGTCCCAGTTGAAAAACTGTTTTTT
v_gene: TRBV18
d_gene: .
abundance: many
j_gene: TRBJ1-4

CDR3aa: CASSLWNRNQNTEAFF
CDR3nt: TGTGCCAGCAGCTTATGGAATAGGAACCAGAACACTGAAGCTTTCTTT
v_gene: TRBV7-2
d_gene: .
abundance: .
j_gene: TRBJ1-1

CDR3aa: CASSLYPLAAAGELFF
CDR3nt: TGTGCCAGCAGCTTATACCCTCTAGCGGCGGCGGGGGAGCTGTTTTTT
v_gene: TRBV7-9
d_gene: TRBD2
abundance: .
j_gene: TRBJ2-2

CDR3aa: CSARGWDRGPSSYNSPLHF
CDR3nt: TGCAGTGCCCGGGGATGGGACAGGGGACCGAGCTCCTATAATTCACCCCTCCACTTT
v_gene: TRBV20-1
d_gene: TRBD1
abundance: .
j_gene: TRBJ1-6

CDR3aa: CASSLPTLAGVYRNEQFF
CDR3nt: TGCGCCAGCAGCTTGCCAACACTAGCGGGAGTGTATCGTAATGAGCAGTTCTTC
v_gene: TRBV5-1
d_gene: TRBD2
abundance: .
j_gene: TRBJ2-1

CDR3aa: CSVAGTSGSPSYNEQFF
CDR3nt: TGCAGCGTCGCCGGGACTAGCGGGAGTCCGTCCTACAATGAGCAGTTCTTC
v_gene: TRBV29-1
d_gene: TRBD2
abundance: .
j_gene: TRBJ2-1

CDR3aa: CASSDLWPEVRTEAFF
CDR3nt: TGTGCCAGCAGTGATTTGTGGCCCGAGGTGAGGACTGAAGCTTTCTTT
v_gene: TRBV25-1
d_gene: .
abundance: many
j_gene: TRBJ1-1

CDR3aa: CSAFHPEGVPPTDTQYF
CDR3nt: TGCAGTGCTTTCCACCCAGAGGGCGTCCCACCCACAGATACGCAGTATTTT
v_gene: TRBV20-1
d_gene: .
abundance: .
j_gene: TRBJ2-3

CDR3aa: CSAIPARDTGELFF
CDR3nt: TGCAGTGCAATCCCCGCGCGAGACACCGGGGAGCTGTTTTTT
v_gene: TRBV20-1
d_gene: .
abundance: many
j_gene: TRBJ2-2

CDR3aa: CASSAFGGGREQYF
CDR3nt: TGTGCCAGCAGCGCGTTTGGGGGGGGGCGCGAGCAGTACTTC
v_gene: TRBV9
d_gene: .
abundance: .
j_gene: TRBJ2-7

CDR3aa: CSVVRDPNPYEQYF
CDR3nt: TGCAGCGTTGTACGGGACCCCAATCCCTACGAGCAGTACTTC
v_gene: TRBV29-1
d_gene: .
abundance: many
j_gene: TRBJ2-7

CDR3aa: CSASRRGIFNTEAFF
CDR3nt: TGCAGTGCTAGTAGAAGGGGAATATTTAACACTGAAGCTTTCTTT
v_gene: TRBV20-1
d_gene: .
abundance: .
j_gene: TRBJ1-1

CDR3aa: CASSFGALGGETQYF
CDR3nt: TGTGCCAGCAGCTTTGGCGCCCTGGGAGGGGAGACCCAGTACTTC
v_gene: TRBV7-6
d_gene: TRBD2
abundance: .
j_gene: TRBJ2-5

CDR3aa: CAWTQGAGEKLFF
CDR3nt: TGTGCCTGGACCCAGGGGGCAGGTGAAAAACTGTTTTTT
v_gene: TRBV30
d_gene: TRBD1
abundance: .
j_gene: TRBJ1-4

CDR3aa: CASDSPSEQYF
CDR3nt: TGTGCCAGCGACAGCCCCTCCGAGCAGTACTTC
v_gene: TRBV7-9
d_gene: .
abundance: many
j_gene: TRBJ2-7

CDR3aa: CASSLTLGGNTGELFF
CDR3nt: TGTGCCAGCAGCTTAACCCTGGGGGGGAACACCGGGGAGCTGTTTTTT
v_gene: TRBV11-3
d_gene: .
abundance: .
j_gene: TRBJ2-2

CDR3aa: CASSYAGSGNQPQHF
CDR3nt: TGTGCCAGCAGTTACGCAGGGTCAGGCAATCAGCCCCAGCATTTT
v_gene: TRBV6-5
d_gene: .
abundance: .
j_gene: TRBJ1-5

CDR3aa: CASRPLAASTDTQYF
CDR3nt: TGCGCCAGCAGACCACTAGCGGCTAGCACAGATACGCAGTATTTT
v_gene: TRBV5-1
d_gene: TRBD2
abundance: many
j_gene: TRBJ2-3

CDR3aa: CASSASRNPGQETQYF
CDR3nt: TGTGCCAGCAGCGCTTCTCGGAACCCGGGACAAGAGACCCAGTACTTC
v_gene: TRBV7-9
d_gene: .
abundance: .
j_gene: TRBJ2-5

CDR3aa: CASSLVAVRDNSPLHF
CDR3nt: TGTGCCAGCAGTTTAGTGGCCGTTCGGGATAATTCACCCCTCCACTTT
v_gene: TRBV12-3/TRBV12-4
d_gene: .
abundance: .
j_gene: TRBJ1-6

CDR3aa: CATSRGAQDRLSYNEQFF
CDR3nt: TGTGCCACCAGCAGAGGCGCCCAGGACAGGCTTTCCTACAATGAGCAGTTCTTC
v_gene: TRBV15
d_gene: TRBD1
abundance: .
j_gene: TRBJ2-1

CDR3aa: CSARARQGRNQPQHF
CDR3nt: TGCAGTGCTAGAGCCCGACAGGGGCGCAATCAGCCCCAGCATTTT
v_gene: TRBV20-1
d_gene: TRBD1
abundance: once
j_gene: TRBJ1-5

CDR3aa: CASSLYRVGIEQYF
CDR3nt: TGTGCCAGCAGTTTATATCGGGTCGGGATCGAGCAGTACTTC
v_gene: TRBV27
d_gene: .
abundance: few
j_gene: TRBJ2-7

CDR3aa: CASSRSLAGGWDNEQFF
CDR3nt: TGTGCCAGCAGCAGATCCTTAGCGGGAGGGTGGGACAATGAGCAGTTCTTC
v_gene: TRBV11-2
d_gene: TRBD2
abundance: many
j_gene: TRBJ2-1

CDR3aa: CASSLRGLALFHEQYF
CDR3nt: TGTGCCAGCAGTCTAAGGGGACTAGCCCTTTTCCACGAGCAGTACTTC
v_gene: TRBV2
d_gene: TRBD2
abundance: few
j_gene: TRBJ2-7

CDR3aa: CASSSPLPGQGYDTDTQYF
CDR3nt: TGTGCCAGCAGTTCCCCCCTCCCGGGACAGGGATATGACACAGATACGCAGTATTTT
v_gene: TRBV7-8
d_gene: TRBD1
abundance: many
j_gene: TRBJ2-3